A single sample gave rise to the 30 T cell receptor beta chains below, sequenced in a study of cytomegalovirus exposure and HLA in healthy donors. In the PCR, 60 Vbeta and 13 Jbeta primers were used. Sequencing used immunoSEQ multiplex PCR; TCRdb keeps in-frame clones, though not all of them. The sample records roughly 100,000 clones, approximately 77% being singletons. The specimen sequenced was PBMCs. These receptors originate from a human donor in good health.

The chain couples TRBV12-5 to TRBJ2-2; D might be TRBD2 (6 bases). The CDR3 sequence is 14 residues long. Germline lookup yields CDR1 LGHNT and CDR2 FRNRAP. Trimming pared 5 bases from V and 7 bases from J, leaving 14 bases between. The CDR3 is CASGVTSNGGELFF. The DNA of the CDR3 is TGTGCTAGTGGTGTGACTAGTAATGGCGGGGAGCTGTTTTTT.

V is TRBV4-2 and J is TRBJ1-5; TRBD1 aligns across 8 bases. Germline loops: CDR1 LGHNA, CDR2 YNFKEQ. The CDR3 contains 14 residues. The J segment lost 5 bases and the V segment lost 5 bases, leaving 5 bases of the junction unmatched. CDR3: CASSATGGYQPQHF. The CDR3 region has the DNA TGTGCCAGCAGCGCAACAGGGGGGTATCAGCCCCAGCATTTT.

Concerning this clone: Different DNA sequences within this sample yield the same CDR3. The rearrangement joins TRBV7-9 to TRBJ2-1, with D tentatively TRBD1 (6 bases). Trimming took 6 bases from V and 8 from J, leaving 20 bases between them. The CDR3 runs 15 residues. Germline V CDR1 and CDR2: SEHNR, FQNEAQ (reference sequence). The CDR3 DNA sequence: TGTGCCAGCAGTACGCTTACAGGGAAATTTGATGAGCAGTTCTTC. This encodes CASSTLTGKFDEQFF.

This sequence joins TRBV5-4 and TRBJ2-1; 10 positions agree with TRBD2. Germline CDR1 and CDR2: SGHNT and YYREEE (reference sequence). This CDR3 contains 16 residues. V was pared by 6 bases and J by 6 bases, with 12 bases of the junction left unmatched. For the CDR3, the DNA is TGTGCCAGCACTTTGGCTAGCGGGAGCCGTGTCAATGAGCAGTTCTTC. This encodes CASTLASGSRVNEQFF.

V and J are TRBV28 and TRBJ2-2; D remains ambiguous. The CDR3 loop spans 14 amino acids. V dropped 2 bases and J dropped 5 bases, with 9 bases sitting between them. The V gene's germline CDR1 is MDHEN and CDR2 SYDVKM. The CDR3 region is CASSLTEETGELFF. The DNA of the CDR3 is TGTGCCAGCAGTTTAACAGAAGAAACCGGGGAGCTGTTTTTT.

The chain carries TRBV9 and TRBJ2-2, with 15 bases lining up with TRBD2. The V segment lost 3 bases and the J segment 1 base; nucleotides outside the gene matches: 4. Per germline, CDR1 SGDLS and CDR2 YYNGEE. There are 18 residues in the CDR3. In DNA, the CDR3 is TGTGCCAGCAGCGCGGGACTAGCGGGAGGTTGGAACACCGGGGAGCTGTTTTTT. Its protein is CASSAGLAGGWNTGELFF.

In this sample, this clone turned up once. The rearrangement uses TRBV27 and TRBJ2-5, with a weak D call TRBD2 (6 bases). The CDR3 extends over 14 amino acids. The germline V gene has CDR1 MNHEY and CDR2 SMNVEV (reference sequence). V shed 4 bases and J shed 9 bases, with 18 bases lying between them. CDR3 loop: CASSSGPFSGSQYF. In DNA, the CDR3 is TGTGCCAGCAGTTCTGGCCCCTTCAGCGGGTCCCAGTACTTC.

This clone was recorded once. The V call is TRBV5-4, the J call TRBJ2-2; TRBD2 aligns across 9 bases. This CDR3 is built from 14 residues. Trimming took 3 bases from V and 7 from J; bases not matched to a gene: 4. The germline gives CDR1 SGHNT, CDR2 YYREEE (reference sequence). This CDR3 reads CASSSSGTGGELFF. CDR3 coding DNA: TGTGCCAGCAGCTCTAGCGGGACGGGCGGGGAGCTGTTTTTT.

The chain couples TRBV14 to TRBJ2-7; D is possibly TRBD2 (5 bases). This CDR3 spans 13 amino acids. Trimming took 4 bases from V and 4 from J, leaving 11 bases between them. CDR1 SGHDN and CDR2 FVKESK come from the germline V gene. The CDR3 coding sequence is TGTGCCAGCAGCCTTCGGACTCGGTACGAGCAGTACTTC. It translates to CASSLRTRYEQYF.

The chain links TRBV21-1 to TRBJ2-7; the D call TRBD1 from the table was never checked on the DNA. TRBV21-1 is recorded as a pseudogene. The CDR3 has 15 amino acids. CDR3 in amino acids: CASSKGRTGGLEQYF. CDR3 nucleotide sequence: TGTGCCAGCAGCAAGGGCAGGACAGGGGGCCTCGAGCAGTACTTC.

The V and J genes are TRBV7-9 and TRBJ1-1, with 11 bases that match TRBD1. After removal of 5 bases from V and 12 bases from J, the junction contained 11 bases not matched to a gene. Germline values: CDR1 SEHNR, CDR2 FQNEAQ (reference sequence). CDR3 size: 14 residues. CDR3: CASSRGQGGGKPFF. The CDR3 DNA reads TGTGCCAGCAGCAGGGGACAGGGGGGAGGGAAACCTTTCTTT.

The chain combines TRBV5-1 with TRBJ2-7; 7 positions match TRBD2. Germline values: CDR1 SGHRS, CDR2 YFSETQ. The J segment lost 11 bases and the V segment lost 0 bases, leaving 8 bases of the junction unmatched. The CDR3 has 13 residues. CDR3 coding DNA: TGCGCCAGCAGCTTGGGGTGGGGCGGGAGCAAGTACTTC. Its translation: CASSLGWGGSKYF.

This clone showed up just a few times. V usage is TRBV29-1 and J usage is TRBJ2-2; tentatively, D is TRBD2 (5 bases). CDR3 length equals 15 residues. Germline values: CDR1 SQVTM, CDR2 ANQGSEA. Trimming pared 4 bases from V and 5 bases from J, leaving 17 bases between. The CDR3 sequence is CSVGKGLRGTGELFF. The CDR3 DNA follows: TGCAGCGTTGGCAAGGGCCTAAGAGGGACCGGGGAGCTGTTTTTT.

The V and J genes are TRBV6-5 and TRBJ1-4; a possible D gene is TRBD1 (5 bases). V lost 6 bases and J lost 8, with 13 bases in between. In germline, CDR1 is MNHEY, CDR2 SVGAGI. The CDR3 length is 13 residues. CDR3 nucleotides: TGTGCCAGCAGCCCAGACAGAGGCGAAAAACTGTTTTTT. This sequence encodes CASSPDRGEKLFF.

The chain carries TRBV2 and TRBJ2-3; possibly TRBD2 for D (5 bases). Trimming stripped 4 bases from V and 1 base from J, with 12 bases between. Germline lookup yields CDR1 SNHLY and CDR2 FYNNEI. The CDR3 consists of 15 residues. CDR3 DNA: TGTGCCAGCAGTGTAGGGCCGAGGGGCACAGATACGCAGTATTTT. It translates to CASSVGPRGTDTQYF.

The chain joins TRBV15 to TRBJ1-1; 9 nucleotides align to TRBD1. J lost 4 bases, V lost 1 base, and 4 bases had no gene match. This CDR3 spans 15 amino acids. CDR1 is LNHNV and CDR2 is YYDKDF in the germline V gene (reference sequence). The CDR3 region is CATSRGRDRATEAFF. The CDR3 nucleotides read TGTGCCACCAGCAGAGGCCGGGACAGGGCCACTGAAGCTTTCTTT.

The chain uses TRBV19 and TRBJ2-7; 7 bases line up with TRBD2. Germline V lookup: CDR1 LNHDA, CDR2 SQIVND (reference sequence). Trimming removed 7 bases from V and 4 bases from J; junction bases left unmatched: 13. This CDR3 spans 15 amino acids. CDR3 DNA: TGTGCCAGTACCTCCGGGACTACAGGCTCGTACGAGCAGTACTTC. Translated: CASTSGTTGSYEQYF.

The CDR3 DNA reads TGCGCCAGCAGAAAGACAGGGCAAGTCAATCAGCCCCAGCATTTT. Encoded protein: CASRKTGQVNQPQHF. This sequence joins TRBV4-1 and TRBJ1-5; 7 bases fit TRBD1. The germline gives CDR1 MGHRA, CDR2 YSYEKL. V shed 6 bases and J 3 bases; nucleotides not matched to a gene: 8. CDR3 length: 15 amino acids.

The chain combines TRBV28 with TRBJ2-7, with 13 nucleotides matching TRBD2. The length of the CDR3 is 15 residues. The V and J ends lost 6 bases and 5 bases, in that order; junction bases with no gene match: 7. Germline values: CDR1 MDHEN, CDR2 SYDVKM. The CDR3 nucleotides read TGTGCCAGCAGGGGGACTAGCGGGGATCGGCACGAGCAGTACTTC. This codes for CASRGTSGDRHEQYF. The entire variable domain, with the rest obtained from reference TRBV28 and TRBJ2-7, is as follows: DVKVTQSSRYLVKRTGEKVFLECVQDMDHENMFWYRQDPGLGLRLIYFSYDVKMKEKGDIPEGYSVSREKKERFSLILESASTNQTSMYLCASRGTSGDRHEQYFGPGTRLTVT.

This chain joins TRBV28 and TRBJ2-5; D uncertain. Germline V gives CDR1 MDHEN, CDR2 SYDVKM. CDR3 size: 11 residues. V was pared by 2 bases and J by 7 bases, with 5 bases between. CDR3 coding DNA: TGTGCCAGCAGTTTACCGGGGACCCAGTACTTC. Its protein product is CASSLPGTQYF.

This clone was recorded a few times. The J gene is TRBJ2-1, the V gene TRBV20-1; the D gene is possibly TRBD2 (6 bases). Germline CDR1 reads DFQATT; CDR2 reads SNEGSKA (reference sequence). This CDR3 is built from 10 residues. Here the CDR3 DNA reads TGCAGAACGGGGGAGAGTGAGCAGTTCTTC. Protein sequence: CRTGESEQFF.

This clone was observed once. This chain connects TRBV7-2 to TRBJ1-5; D ambiguous. V lost 5 bases and J lost 3, with 5 bases in between. CDR3 length: 12 residues. Germline V gene sequence: CDR1 SGHTA, CDR2 FQGNSA. The CDR3 loop is CASSPFNQPQHF. DNA of the CDR3: TGTGCCAGCAGCCCATTCAATCAGCCCCAGCATTTT.

The chain links TRBV19 to TRBJ2-1; 13 bases are a match to TRBD2. V lost 5 bases and J lost 8; bases outside the gene matches: 6. Germline V gene lookup returns CDR1 LNHDA and CDR2 SQIVND (reference sequence). The CDR3 spans 15 residues. The CDR3 sequence: CASSLLAGGLYEQFF. The DNA of the CDR3 is TGTGCCAGTAGTCTACTAGCGGGGGGGCTATATGAGCAGTTCTTC.

This clone showed up just a few times. The chain carries TRBV12-5 and TRBJ1-1; D ambiguous. Trimming removed 6 bases at V and 0 bases at J, with 2 bases between. The CDR3 totals 11 residues. The V gene's germline CDR1 is LGHNT and CDR2 FRNRAP. DNA for the CDR3: TGTGCTAGTGGCATGAACACTGAAGCTTTCTTT. This sequence encodes CASGMNTEAFF.

This rearrangement joins TRBV25-1 to TRBJ2-4; weak D call: TRBD2 (6 bases). Germline V gene sequence: CDR1 MGHDK, CDR2 SYGVNS. CDR3 length: 14 residues. The V and J ends lost 3 bases and 6 bases respectively, with 12 bases between them. As DNA, the CDR3 is TGTGCCAGCAGTGAGGAGCGGGCGGGAAACATTCAGTACTTC. It translates to CASSEERAGNIQYF. Supplemented by reference TRBV25-1 and TRBJ2-4, the full variable domain reads EADIYQTPRYLVIGTGKKITLECSQTMGHDKMYWYQQDPGMELHLIHYSYGVNSTEKGDLSSESTVSRIRTEHFPLTLESARPSHTSQYLCASSEERAGNIQYFGAGTRLSVL.

The chain has TRBV4-3 and TRBJ2-1; 12 bases map to TRBD2. The V gene's germline CDR1 is LGHNA and CDR2 YSLEER. The CDR3 spans 16 residues. Losses at the gene ends were 4 bases for V and 8 bases for J; bases not matched to a gene: 9. The CDR3 nucleotides are TGCGCCAGCAGCCTACTAGCGGGGGGTCCCGGGGATGAGCAGTTCTTC. Translated, it gives CASSLLAGGPGDEQFF.

The genes are TRBV27 and TRBJ2-7; 9 bases align to TRBD1. J lost 1 base, V lost 3 bases, and 1 base had no gene match. The CDR3 contains 14 residues. Looked up from germline, CDR1 is MNHEY and CDR2 is SMNVEV (reference sequence). CDR3 loop: CASSFGTGSYEQYF. CDR3 nucleotide sequence: TGTGCCAGCAGTTTCGGGACAGGGTCCTACGAGCAGTACTTC.

The genes are TRBV4-1 and TRBJ2-7, with a tentative D call TRBD1 (5 bases). This CDR3 has 13 amino acids. Germline lookup yields CDR1 MGHRA and CDR2 YSYEKL. The germline V and J ends were trimmed by 3 bases and 3 bases, with 9 bases remaining between them. The CDR3 protein is CASSQQGVYEQYF. The CDR3 nucleotides read TGCGCCAGCAGCCAGCAGGGTGTCTACGAGCAGTACTTC.

V usage is TRBV28 and J usage is TRBJ2-5, with D possibly being TRBD2 (6 bases). Judging by the DNA end, TRBJ2-7 fits better; the J call may be wrong. CDR3 length: 16 amino acids. CDR1 is MDHEN and CDR2 is SYDVKM in the germline V gene. The DNA for the CDR3 is TGTGCCAGCAGCCTGACCGAAGGGACTCTGGTCTACGAGCAGTACTTC. Its translation is CASSLTEGTLVYEQYF.

V usage is TRBV12-2 and J usage is TRBJ2-3; the DNA was not used to check the table's D call, TRBD2. TRBV12-2 is flagged as a pseudogene. The length of the CDR3 is 16 residues. CDR3 residues: CASRSTQTSETDTQYF. The DNA for the CDR3 is TGTGCAAGTCGCTCCACCCAGACTAGCGAGACAGATACGCAGTATTTT.